The entry below describes one T cell receptor beta chain. The antigen remains undetermined. These data are taken from a study of T cell responses to AZD1222 COVID-19 vaccine. Overall study findings and caveats: Nearly half of spike-specific TCRs reportedly go after variant regions that carry no mutations. Only five or six AZD1222 recipients were seropositive at baseline. Increases in Spike-specific TCR breadth and depth were seen after two AZD1222 doses. Samples come after the peak T cell response, not at day 14.

TCRdb keeps only in-frame clones here, not all; method: immunoSEQ multiplex PCR. Of 100,000 to 150,000 clones in the sample, around 85% are singletons; the top ten hold approximately 8%. The V end was cut by 3 bases, the J end by 0 bases, with 8 bases between. The CDR3 loop spans 14 amino acids. Germline assignment: CDR1 MNHEY and CDR2 SVGAGI. Sequencing used peripheral blood, obtained 28 days after the second dose of the MenACWY control vaccine. The receptor was isolated from an adult who received the MenACWY meningococcal vaccine as a control. This chain connects TRBV6-5 to TRBJ1-1; D gene uncertain. For the CDR3, the DNA is TGTGCCAGCAGTTATGAGGGAATGAACACTGAAGCTTTCTTT. It specifies CASSYEGMNTEAFF.